Reported below is one T cell receptor beta chain. TCRdb re-called the 5' RACE reads; one entry per CDR3 protein, DNA not given. Its listing shows fewer than 300,000 distinct CDR3 sequences. This CDR3 has 16 amino acids. Germline CDR1 and CDR2: SGHRS and YFSETQ. The data originate from a study of T cells expressing NK-cell markers. Whole-study context: Eight donors were sequenced, seven testing HCMV-seropositive and one testing seronegative.

The sample comprised blood T cells: a sorted CD56 or NKG2C T cell subset, CD4+ or CD8+ T cells, or bulk PBMC T cells (not recorded which). This TCR was sampled from a woman aged 18 to 69 in good health. J is TRBJ2-7 and V is TRBV5-1; TCRdb picks TRBD1, but there is no DNA to check that call. CDR3 amino acids: CASSLPLAGSPYEQYF. The variable domain in full, completed from reference TRBV5-1 and TRBJ2-7, reads KAGVTQTPRYLIKTRGQQVTLSCSPISGHRSVSWYQQTPGQGLQFLFEYFSETQRNKGNFPGRFSGRQFSNSRSEMNVSTLELGDSALYLCASSLPLAGSPYEQYFGPGTRLTVT.